These T cell receptor beta chains were read from a single sample in a study of blood T cells in healthy people across ages. TCRdb reprocessed the 5' RACE reads with MiXCR, giving one entry per CDR3 protein. Of hundreds of thousands of distinct CDR3 sequences listed, about 56% are singletons. Material: blood. These receptors all stem from a man aged 40-49 years in good health. Both conserved end residues are part of each CDR3. D genes are given only for firm matches. Clone size is not always given. Where it is, it says once, few, many or a class for expanded clones.

abundance	d_gene	j_gene	v_gene	CDR3aa	CDR3nt
.	TRBD2	TRBJ2-5	TRBV4-1	CASSHRASGNYNEQYF	TGCGCCAGCAGCCATCGGGCTAGCGGGAATTACAATGAGCAGTACTTC
.	.	TRBJ1-2	TRBV6-1	CASDADRPNYGYTF	TGTGCCAGTGATGCGGACCGTCCGAACTATGGCTACACCTTC
.	TRBD2	TRBJ2-1	TRBV3-1	CASSPRTSPYNEQFF	TGTGCCAGCAGCCCTCGGACTAGCCCTTACAATGAGCAGTTCTTC
.	TRBD2	TRBJ2-7	TRBV9	CASSARLAGSTYEQYF	TGTGCCAGCAGCGCCCGACTAGCGGGATCGACCTACGAGCAGTACTTC
.	.	TRBJ2-4	TRBV6-2/TRBV6-3	CASSRRLGAQYF	TGTGCCAGCAGTAGACGCTTAGGGGCCCAGTACTTC
.	.	TRBJ1-3	TRBV7-9	CATESSGNTIYF	TGTGCCACCGAAAGCTCTGGAAACACCATATATTTT
.	.	TRBJ2-3	TRBV9	CASSVAGADTQYF	TGTGCCAGCAGCGTAGCAGGGGCAGATACGCAGTATTTT
once	.	TRBJ2-1	TRBV7-9	CASSLGGISSDEQFF	TGTGCCAGCAGCTTAGGGGGAATTTCGTCGGATGAGCAGTTCTTC
.	TRBD1	TRBJ1-2	TRBV27	CASSFQGTGGYGYTF	TGTGCCAGCAGTTTTCAGGGGACAGGGGGCTATGGCTACACCTTC
.	TRBD2	TRBJ2-3	TRBV12-3/TRBV12-4	CASSLEGLRTDTQYF	TGTGCCAGCAGTTTAGAGGGACTACGCACAGATACGCAGTATTTT
.	.	TRBJ1-2	TRBV21-1	CASSKGMIPTEGSNYGYTF	TGTGCCAGCAGCAAAGGCATGATACCCACAGAGGGATCAAACTATGGCTACACCTTC
.	TRBD1	TRBJ1-1	TRBV20-1	CSARETGGYNTEAFF	TGCAGTGCTAGAGAAACAGGGGGCTACAACACTGAAGCTTTCTTT
.	TRBD1	TRBJ1-5	TRBV7-9	CASSLGIGQGSNQPQHF	TGTGCCAGCAGCTTGGGGATTGGACAGGGGAGCAATCAGCCCCAGCATTTT
few	.	TRBJ2-1	TRBV29-1	CSVAGAGDEQFF	TGCAGCGTTGCGGGGGCAGGGGATGAGCAGTTCTTC
.	TRBD1	TRBJ2-3	TRBV29-1	CSGAGTGVTDTQYF	TGCAGCGGCGCCGGGACAGGGGTCACAGATACGCAGTATTTT
.	TRBD1	TRBJ2-1	TRBV30	CAWSQLRQGLNEQFF	TGTGCCTGGAGCCAACTCCGACAGGGCCTCAATGAGCAGTTCTTC
.	.	TRBJ2-1	TRBV20-1	CSAREGKAASYNEQFF	TGCAGTGCTAGAGAGGGGAAGGCCGCATCCTACAATGAGCAGTTCTTC
.	.	TRBJ1-2	TRBV29-1	CSAVENYGYTF	TGCAGCGCGGTGGAAAACTATGGCTACACCTTC
.	TRBD2	TRBJ2-7	TRBV27	CASRPGGSGSGTYEQYF	TGTGCCAGCAGACCTGGGGGGAGCGGGAGCGGAACCTACGAGCAGTACTTC
.	.	TRBJ2-4	TRBV28	CASSSQPANIQYF	TGTGCCAGCAGTTCCCAGCCAGCGAACATTCAGTACTTC
.	.	TRBJ2-3	TRBV6-4	CASTSSRGFTDTQYF	TGTGCCAGCACATCGTCTAGAGGCTTCACAGATACGCAGTATTTT
.	.	TRBJ1-1	TRBV12-3/TRBV12-4	CASSLIMSGNTEAFF	TGTGCCAGCAGTTTAATCATGTCTGGGAACACTGAAGCTTTCTTT
.	TRBD1	TRBJ2-5	TRBV7-2	CASSLTTGGGQETQYF	TGTGCCAGCAGCTTAACTACAGGGGGCGGCCAAGAGACCCAGTACTTC
.	TRBD1	TRBJ1-4	TRBV9	CASSGRTGAYEKLFF	TGTGCCAGCAGCGGAAGGACAGGGGCTTATGAAAAACTGTTTTTT
.	TRBD1	TRBJ2-5	TRBV28	CASTRDRGSQETQYF	TGTGCCAGCACCCGGGACAGGGGGAGCCAAGAGACCCAGTACTTC
.	TRBD2	TRBJ2-4	TRBV20-1	CSARESGTSGWYIQYF	TGCAGTGCTAGAGAGTCCGGGACTAGCGGTTGGTACATTCAGTACTTC
once	.	TRBJ2-7	TRBV11-2	CASSTSGGRAQYF	TGTGCCAGCAGCACATCAGGGGGGAGGGCCCAGTACTTC
.	.	TRBJ2-3	TRBV7-9	CASSLAPGTVTDTQYF	TGTGCCAGCAGCTTAGCTCCCGGGACTGTTACAGATACGCAGTATTTT
many	TRBD2	TRBJ2-7	TRBV4-1	CASSPRLAGAYEQYF	TGTGCCAGCAGTCCCCGACTAGCGGGAGCGTACGAGCAGTACTTC
.	TRBD2	TRBJ2-1	TRBV13	CASSLDGLAGGPPYNEQFF	TGTGCCAGCAGCTTAGACGGACTAGCGGGGGGGCCGCCCTACAATGAGCAGTTCTTC
few	TRBD2	TRBJ2-1	TRBV7-2	CASSQGSSGRTGLGEQFF	TGTGCCAGCAGCCAGGGGTCTAGCGGGAGAACAGGTTTGGGTGAGCAGTTCTTC
.	.	TRBJ2-3	TRBV27	CASSPMTNTDTQYF	TGTGCCAGCAGCCCCATGACTAACACAGATACGCAGTATTTT
.	TRBD2	TRBJ2-5	TRBV14	CASSPPTGVLRTSGTGQETQYF	TGTGCCAGCAGCCCTCCTACAGGGGTGTTGAGGACTAGCGGGACGGGGCAAGAGACCCAGTACTTC
few	.	TRBJ1-2	TRBV12-3/TRBV12-4	CASSFKGRGYGYTF	TGTGCCAGCAGTTTCAAGGGCCGCGGCTATGGCTACACCTTC
.	.	TRBJ1-2	TRBV12-3/TRBV12-4	CASSFFRATGYGYTF	TGTGCCAGCAGTTTTTTCAGGGCGACTGGCTATGGCTACACCTTC
.	.	TRBJ2-3	TRBV6-6	CASRDGSGALDTQYF	TGTGCCAGCAGAGACGGGTCCGGGGCCCTAGATACGCAGTATTTT
few	.	TRBJ1-5	TRBV2	CATCSENQPQHF	TGTGCCACATGCTCTGAAAATCAGCCCCAGCATTTT
.	.	TRBJ2-7	TRBV20-1	CSAWDPGYEQYF	TGCAGTGCTTGGGACCCAGGCTACGAGCAGTACTTC
.	TRBD2	TRBJ2-5	TRBV20-1	CSARVWTSGSLETQYF	TGCAGTGCTAGAGTTTGGACTAGCGGGAGTCTTGAGACCCAGTACTTC
.	TRBD1	TRBJ1-1	TRBV20-1	CSARGGQGPERAFF	TGCAGTGCTAGAGGTGGACAGGGTCCAGAGAGAGCTTTCTTT
once	.	TRBJ2-7	TRBV14	CASSQATGWYEQYF	TGTGCCAGCAGCCAAGCAACAGGGTGGTACGAGCAGTACTTC
few	.	TRBJ2-6	TRBV5-6	CASSFSRSGANVLTF	TGTGCCAGCAGCTTCTCCCGCTCTGGGGCCAACGTCCTGACTTTC
.	.	TRBJ2-7	TRBV6-5	CASSYRGSLEAYEQYF	TGTGCCAGCAGTTACCGGGGGAGTCTGGAGGCGTACGAGCAGTACTTC
.	.	TRBJ2-3	TRBV20-1	CSARRSGQVTDTQYF	TGCAGTGCTAGGCGATCGGGGCAGGTCACAGATACGCAGTATTTT
.	.	TRBJ2-6	TRBV6-2/TRBV6-3	CASSYPGHRSGANVLTF	TGTGCCAGCAGTTACCCGGGACATCGCTCTGGGGCCAACGTCCTGACTTTC
few	TRBD1	TRBJ2-5	TRBV29-1	CSGRQGTETQYF	TGCAGCGGACGACAGGGGACAGAGACCCAGTACTTC
.	.	TRBJ2-7	TRBV7-3	CASSLRAMGAGPPRSEQYF	TGTGCCAGCAGCTTAAGGGCTATGGGAGCGGGTCCCCCCCGGAGCGAGCAGTACTTC
.	TRBD1	TRBJ2-7	TRBV29-1	CSVAGTGGYEQYF	TGCAGCGTAGCCGGGACAGGGGGCTACGAGCAGTACTTC
.	.	TRBJ1-4	TRBV6-6	CASSTLGGVGEKLFF	TGTGCCAGCAGCACCTTGGGGGGAGTGGGGGAAAAACTGTTTTTT
few	.	TRBJ2-7	TRBV7-2	CASSLGSSFYEQYF	TGTGCCAGCAGCTTAGGCTCCAGTTTCTACGAGCAGTACTTC
few	TRBD1	TRBJ2-7	TRBV10-3	CAINTDRVRDEQYF	TGTGCCATCAACACGGACAGGGTCCGCGACGAGCAGTACTTC
.	.	TRBJ1-1	TRBV28	CASQQNTEAFF	TGTGCCAGCCAACAGAACACTGAAGCTTTCTTT
.	TRBD2	TRBJ2-3	TRBV2	CASSPPGGSHTQYF	TGTGCCAGCAGCCCACCCGGGGGGTCACATACGCAGTATTTT